Listed below are T cell receptor beta chains from one sample, sequenced in a study of blood T cell repertoires in COVID-19. Here immunoSEQ multiplex PCR was the method, and the copy in TCRdb shows in-frame clones only, minus some. Among nearly 90,000 clones listed, around 89% were seen once. The sample taken for sequencing was peripheral blood. Every receptor here comes from a man aged 60 to 75 with acute or convalescent COVID-19. CDR3s include the opening cysteine and the closing phenylalanine or tryptophan. D genes are given only for firm matches. Size tells how often a clone was seen (once, few, many) or the class of an expanded clone, and some rows leave it out.

.	TRBD2	TRBV10-3	TRBJ2-1	18	TGTGCCATCAGTGATCGGGGAGCCGCGGGAGTTTCCTACAATGAGCAGTTCTTC	CAISDRGAAGVSYNEQFF
.	.	TRBV3-1/TRBV3-2	TRBJ2-1	15	TGTGCCAGCAGCCCGGACCGGGACTCCTACAATGAGCAGTTCTTC	CASSPDRDSYNEQFF
.	.	TRBV6-1	TRBJ2-6	16	TGTGCCAGCAGTGAAGGGGCAGCCTCTGGGGCCAACGTCCTGACTTTC	CASSEGAASGANVLTF
.	TRBD1	TRBV27	TRBJ2-7	15	TGTGCCAGCAGTTTGTCCGCGACAGGGGGATACGAGCAGTACTTC	CASSLSATGGYEQYF
.	TRBD1	TRBV28	TRBJ2-7	16	TGTGCCAGCAGACGACTCGACAGGGTTCTATCCTACGAGCAGTACTTC	CASRRLDRVLSYEQYF
once	TRBD2	TRBV2	TRBJ2-5	15	TGTGCCAGCAGTCCCGGGACTAGCGCTCAAGAGACCCAGTACTTC	CASSPGTSAQETQYF
.	.	TRBV4-1	TRBJ1-2	13	TGCGCCAGCAGCCCCGCGGGGCTGAGGGGCTACACCTTC	CASSPAGLRGYTF
few	.	TRBV5-1	TRBJ1-2	13	TGCGCCAGCAGCCCGGACAGTAACTATGGCTACACCTTC	CASSPDSNYGYTF
.	.	TRBV9	TRBJ2-3	15	TGTGCCAGCAGCGTAGATTCGGGGGGCACAGATACGCAGTATTTT	CASSVDSGGTDTQYF
.	TRBD2	TRBV7-9	TRBJ2-1	17	TGTGCCAGCAGCGATGGGACTAGCGGGAGGGGTTACAATGAGCAGTTCTTC	CASSDGTSGRGYNEQFF
.	TRBD1	TRBV5-1	TRBJ1-1	14	TGCGCCAGCAGGGCGGGACAGACGAACACTGAAGCTTTCTTT	CASRAGQTNTEAFF
few	.	TRBV6-5	TRBJ2-7	15	TGTGCCAGCACCCATCGACAGGTCAAAAGGGGGGAGCAGTACTTC	CASTHRQVKRGEQYF
.	.	TRBV7-8	TRBJ1-1	15	TGTGCCAGCAGCTTCTCTACAGGGATGAACACTGAAGCTTTCTTT	CASSFSTGMNTEAFF
.	.	TRBV5-4	TRBJ2-1	14	TGTGCCAGCAGCCTCCGGACCGAGCAGGGAGAGCAGTTCTTC	CASSLRTEQGEQFF
.	.	TRBV5-1	TRBJ2-5	14	TGCGCCAGCAGCTTGGACAGCGGCCAAGAGACCCAGTACTTC	CASSLDSGQETQYF
.	TRBD2	TRBV20-1	TRBJ2-3	17	TGCAGTGCTAGTCATTGGAGCCTGCGGGAGAAGCCAGATACGCAGTATTTT	CSASHWSLREKPDTQYF
.	TRBD1	TRBV7-2	TRBJ1-4	15	TGTGCCAGCAGCGTCGACAGGGCGCCTAATGAAAAACTGTTTTTT	CASSVDRAPNEKLFF
.	TRBD1	TRBV7-8	TRBJ1-1	16	TGTGCCAGCAGCGCATGGACAGGGGGCAAGAACACTGAAGCTTTCTTT	CASSAWTGGKNTEAFF
.	TRBD1	TRBV2	TRBJ2-7	14	TGTGCCAGCAGTCGGAGGCAGGGGGCCTACGAGCAGTACTTC	CASSRRQGAYEQYF
.	.	TRBV5-1	TRBJ1-4	14	TGCGCCAGCAGCTTGGAAGGGGGAAATGAAAAACTGTTTTTT	CASSLEGGNEKLFF
.	TRBD2	TRBV11-2	TRBJ2-7	15	TGTGCCAGCAGCTTAGAGGGGACTAGTAGGTACGAGCAGTACTTC	CASSLEGTSRYEQYF
.	.	TRBV7-9	TRBJ2-2	16	TGTGCCAGCAGCTTAGCGAGTAGCGGGAACACCGGGGAGCTGTTTTTT	CASSLASSGNTGELFF
.	.	TRBV5-1	TRBJ1-2	14	TGCGCCAGGATAGGGACATTCGTAAACTATGGCTACACCTTC	CARIGTFVNYGYTF
.	.	TRBV11-2	TRBJ2-2	16	TGTGCCAGCAGCCGCCAAGGCGGGCGCGGCACCGGGGAGCTGTTTTTT	CASSRQGGRGTGELFF
.	TRBD1	TRBV28	TRBJ1-2	17	TGTGCCAGCAGTTTATGGGGACAGGGTTTTCCTAACTATGGCTACACCTTC	CASSLWGQGFPNYGYTF
once	.	TRBV19	TRBJ1-1	15	TGTGCCAGTAGTATCCTACAGGTTGGGGAGGCTGAAGCTTTCTTT	CASSILQVGEAEAFF
.	.	TRBV10-2	TRBJ2-5	13	TGCGCCAGCACCCCGGGAGTCTATGAGACCCAGTACTTC	CASTPGVYETQYF
once	.	TRBV20-1	TRBJ2-1	12	TGCAGTGCTAGTTGGCCTTACAATGAGCAGTTCTTC	CSASWPYNEQFF
.	TRBD1	TRBV7-3	TRBJ2-7	15	TGTGCCAGCAGCTTAACGACAGGGGGTCTCTACGAGCAGTACTTC	CASSLTTGGLYEQYF
once	TRBD1	TRBV4-1	TRBJ1-1	15	TGCGCCAGCAGCCAAAGGCCCCAGGGGGACACTGAAGCTTTCTTT	CASSQRPQGDTEAFF
.	.	TRBV9	TRBJ1-5	15	TGTGCCAGCAGCGTAGACTGGGAGAGGAATCAGCCCCAGCATTTT	CASSVDWERNQPQHF
.	.	TRBV5-6	TRBJ1-1	15	TGTGCCAGCAGCTTGGATACGGGGGAGCGTACTGAAGCTTTCTTT	CASSLDTGERTEAFF
.	TRBD2	TRBV9	TRBJ2-2	16	TGTGCCAGCAGCGTAGAGAGTAGCGGGAGGTACGGGGAGCTGTTTTTT	CASSVESSGRYGELFF
.	.	TRBV12-3/TRBV12-4	TRBJ2-7	13	TGTGCCAGCAGCAAAACAACGACCTACGAGCAGTACTTC	CASSKTTTYEQYF
.	TRBD2	TRBV5-6	TRBJ2-2	17	TGTGCCAGCAGCTCAATACTAGCGGGAGTCGGCACCGGGGAGCTGTTTTTT	CASSSILAGVGTGELFF
once	TRBD1	TRBV25-1	TRBJ1-3	16	TGTGCCAGCAGTGAGACAGGGGTGAGTGCTGGAAACACCATATATTTT	CASSETGVSAGNTIYF
.	TRBD1	TRBV7-2	TRBJ1-2	15	TGTGCCAGCAGCTTGATGACAGGGGGCGCGGAAGGCTACACCTTC	CASSLMTGGAEGYTF
.	TRBD1	TRBV29-1	TRBJ2-3	15	TGCAGCGTTGAAGATGGTAGGGGGCCGAGGGATACGCAGTATTTT	CSVEDGRGPRDTQYF
.	TRBD2	TRBV3-1/TRBV3-2	TRBJ2-1	18	TGTGCCAGCAGCCAAGTTCTTGGTAGCGGGGGGTCCTACAATGAGCAGTTCTTC	CASSQVLGSGGSYNEQFF
.	TRBD1	TRBV18	TRBJ2-2	16	TGTGCCAGCTCACCCCGGACAGGGGGAGGAACCGGGGAGCTGTTTTTT	CASSPRTGGGTGELFF
.	.	TRBV7-3	TRBJ2-5	16	TGTGCCAGCAGCTTAACGGCACAGGCGACTCAAGAGACCCAGTACTTC	CASSLTAQATQETQYF
.	TRBD1	TRBV5-5	TRBJ2-6	15	TGTGCCAGCAGCACACAGGGGGCTGGGGCCAACGTCCTGACTTTC	CASSTQGAGANVLTF
.	TRBD2	TRBV9	TRBJ2-2	16	TGTGCCAGCAGCGTAGAACTAGCGGGAAACACCGGGGAGCTGTTTTTT	CASSVELAGNTGELFF
once	TRBD1	TRBV9	TRBJ1-1	15	TGTGCCAGCAGCAATCAGGGGGGTCCGGTCACTGAAGCTTTCTTT	CASSNQGGPVTEAFF
once	.	TRBV3-1/TRBV3-2	TRBJ2-1	13	TGTGCCAGCACGACAACAGGCCACAATGAGCAGTTCTTC	CASTTTGHNEQFF
.	TRBD1	TRBV7-2	TRBJ2-5	15	TGTGCCAGCAGCCCGGGACAGGGGTTTGAAGAGACCCAGTACTTC	CASSPGQGFEETQYF
.	.	TRBV7-9	TRBJ1-5	16	TGTGCCAGCAGCTTAGCGACCCCGGGGAGGAATCAGCCCCAGCATTTT	CASSLATPGRNQPQHF
.	TRBD2	TRBV27	TRBJ2-2	18	TGTGCCAGCAGTTTAATAGCGGGAGGGAAATCGAACACCGGGGAGCTGTTTTTT	CASSLIAGGKSNTGELFF
once	.	TRBV3-1/TRBV3-2	TRBJ1-5	15	TGTGCCAGCAGCCAAGAGGGGGGGAGCAATCAGCCCCAGCATTTT	CASSQEGGSNQPQHF